A single sample is the source of the 28 T cell receptor beta chains below, sequenced in a study of blood T cell repertoires in COVID-19. Sequenced by immunoSEQ multiplex PCR; TCRdb stores in-frame clones only, minus some. The repertoire has hundreds of thousands of clones, about nine tenths of them found once; the top ten carry about 6.7%. The sample consisted of peripheral blood. The origin of the receptors is a woman in her thirties with COVID-19, enrolled during active disease.

J is TRBJ1-1 and V is TRBV10-3; no reliable D call. CDR1 and CDR2 (germline): ENHRY, SYGVKD. CDR3 length: 14 amino acids. V shed 6 bases and J shed 5 bases, with 16 bases lying between them. The DNA of the CDR3 is TGTGCCATCAGCGACGGGTCCGGGAGTACTGAAGCTTTCTTT. As protein: CAISDGSGSTEAFF.

The rearrangement links TRBV13 to TRBJ2-5, with 8 bases lining up with TRBD2. From germline, CDR1 is PRHDT and CDR2 FYEKMQ (reference sequence). The CDR3 spans 15 residues. V trimming: 2 bases; J trimming: 4 bases; junction bases outside the gene matches: 6. The CDR3 DNA follows: TGTGCCAGCAGCTTATTAGTAGCGGGGCTAGAGACCCAGTACTTC. It translates to CASSLLVAGLETQYF.

CDR3 DNA sequence: TGTGCCAGCAGCAAAATAAATAGCAATCAGCCCCAGCATTTT. It translates to CASSKINSNQPQHF. This chain links TRBV7-9 with TRBJ1-5; D is ambiguous. The CDR3 length is 14 residues. Looked up from germline, CDR1 is SEHNR and CDR2 is FQNEAQ (reference sequence). Trimming removed 5 bases at V and 0 bases at J, with 8 bases between.

The rearrangement links TRBV7-2 to TRBJ1-1; D gene unclear. CDR3 size: 13 residues. Germline CDR1 reads SGHTA; CDR2 reads FQGNSA. Trimming removed 0 bases from V and 3 bases from J, with 5 bases in between. The CDR3 coding sequence is TGTGCCAGCAGCTTAGCGGAGGACACTGAAGCTTTCTTT. It encodes CASSLAEDTEAFF.

This sequence joins TRBV9 and TRBJ2-1; TRBD2 agrees at 10 bases. Trimming took 7 bases from V and 7 from J; bases not matched to a gene: 11. The CDR3 contains 15 residues. Germline V lookup: CDR1 SGDLS, CDR2 YYNGEE. Here the CDR3 DNA reads TGTGCCAGCGGAACGGCTAGCGGGAGATCGAATGAGCAGTTCTTC. This sequence encodes CASGTASGRSNEQFF.

This clone was detected only a few times. V is TRBV4-3 and J is TRBJ2-7; D may be TRBD2 (6 bases). CDR1 is LGHNA and CDR2 is YSLEER in the germline V gene. V dropped 1 base and J dropped 6 bases, with 13 bases sitting between them. The CDR3 has 14 amino acids. The CDR3 coding sequence is TGCGCCAGCAGCCAAGGACAGTCGCGGGGCGAGCAGTACTTC. Its protein is CASSQGQSRGEQYF.

The chain recombines TRBV3-1 (or the pseudogene TRBV3-2) with TRBJ2-1; D perhaps matches TRBD1 (5 bases). The length of the CDR3 is 16 residues. The V end lost 0 bases, the J end lost 1 base, and 10 bases lay between the germline ends. Germline CDR1 is LGHDT and CDR2 is YNNKEL (reference sequence). The CDR3 DNA follows: TGTGCCAGCAGCCAAGATGGCCAGGGATCCTACAATGAGCAGTTCTTC. Translated, it gives CASSQDGQGSYNEQFF.

The CDR3 sequence: CASSYGEGTEAFF. The CDR3 nucleotides are TGCGCCAGCAGCTACGGGGAGGGGACTGAAGCTTTCTTT. This chain links TRBV5-1 with TRBJ1-1, with D possibly being TRBD1 (5 bases). V was trimmed by 3 bases and J by 5 bases, leaving 11 bases between them. CDR1 and CDR2 from the germline V gene are SGHRS and YFSETQ. The CDR3 totals 13 residues.

V is TRBV7-8 and J is TRBJ1-1; 11 bases line up with TRBD1. The germline V gene encodes CDR1 SGHVS and CDR2 FQNEAQ. The junction had 6 bases not matched to a gene; V was cut back by 5 bases and J by 4 bases. The CDR3 contains 15 residues. CDR3 sequence: CASSGPGTGGTEAFF. Here the CDR3 DNA reads TGTGCCAGCAGCGGTCCCGGGACAGGGGGCACTGAAGCTTTCTTT.

CDR3 protein: CASSLAARTGSGYTF. In DNA, the CDR3 is TGTGCCAGCAGCTTAGCCGCCCGGACAGGGTCTGGCTACACCTTC. The rearrangement links TRBV7-9 to TRBJ1-2, with 8 bases identical to TRBD1. CDR1 SEHNR and CDR2 FQNEAQ come from the germline V gene (reference sequence). This CDR3 comprises 15 residues. The ends lost 0 bases at V and 7 bases at J; junction bases unmatched: 7.

The J gene is TRBJ1-4, the V gene TRBV5-1; D is uncertain. V lost 0 bases, J lost 8 bases, and 14 bases lay in between. The CDR3 is 15 residues long. Germline CDR1 reads SGHRS; CDR2 reads YFSETQ. The CDR3 loop reads CASSLDTSAGEKLFF. The CDR3 DNA is TGCGCCAGCAGCTTGGACACGAGTGCAGGAGAAAAACTGTTTTTT.

DNA of the CDR3: TGTGCCAGCACCCCCCCGACTGGCTGGACTGAAGCTTTCTTT. Residues: CASTPPTGWTEAFF. The chain joins TRBV7-2 to TRBJ1-1, with D unclear. Germline V CDR1 and CDR2: SGHTA, FQGNSA. This CDR3 spans 14 amino acids. Trimming cost V 7 bases and J 5 bases, with 17 bases left between them.

The chain is built from TRBV19 and TRBJ1-1; D uncertain. CDR3 size: 15 residues. Germline V lookup: CDR1 LNHDA, CDR2 SQIVND (reference sequence). V was cut by 7 bases and J by 1 base, with 16 bases left in between. The CDR3 spells CASKGREFANTEAFF. The CDR3 DNA reads as TGTGCCAGTAAAGGACGGGAGTTCGCGAACACTGAAGCTTTCTTT.

This chain links TRBV10-3 with TRBJ2-3, with 14 bases identical to TRBD2. Trimming removed 6 bases from V and 6 bases from J; junction bases left unmatched: 8. The germline gives CDR1 ENHRY, CDR2 SYGVKD. The CDR3 runs to 16 residues. The CDR3 nucleotides read TGTGCCATCAGCCGGGGGACTAGCGGGAGTGGGGATACGCAGTATTTT. Encoded protein: CAISRGTSGSGDTQYF.

The gene calls are TRBV7-2 and TRBJ2-3; the D is unclear. The CDR3 contains 12 residues. V lost 4 bases and J 2 bases, leaving 4 bases between the germline ends. Germline assignment: CDR1 SGHTA and CDR2 FQGNSA. CDR3 amino acids: CASSYSTDTQYF. The CDR3, as DNA: TGTGCCAGCAGCTACTCCACAGATACGCAGTATTTT.

This chain links TRBV7-2 with TRBJ1-1, with D possibly TRBD1 on 6 matching bases. The CDR3 loop spans 17 amino acids. Germline loops: CDR1 SGHTA, CDR2 FQGNSA. Trimming took 2 bases from V and 0 from J, leaving 16 bases between them. The CDR3 spells CASSLREGGGLNTEAFF. The CDR3 nucleotides are TGTGCCAGCAGCTTAAGGGAGGGAGGGGGATTGAACACTGAAGCTTTCTTT.

The J gene is TRBJ1-6, the V gene TRBV7-2; D is unresolved. The CDR3 sequence is 14 residues long. V gave up 1 base and J gave up 9 bases, with 10 bases separating them. Per germline, CDR1 SGHTA and CDR2 FQGNSA. The CDR3 nucleotides read TGTGCCAGCAGCTTAGAGGGAGCGGTTTCACCCCTCCACTTT. Protein sequence: CASSLEGAVSPLHF.

The V gene is TRBV19, the J gene TRBJ2-2, with TRBD2 matching over 8 bases. CDR1 and CDR2 from the germline V gene are LNHDA and SQIVND (reference sequence). The CDR3 has 16 amino acids. V trimming: 7 bases; J trimming: 0 bases; junction bases outside the gene matches: 7. CDR3 sequence (DNA): TGTGCCAGTACCGCGGGGGGTCCCGCGAACACCGGGGAGCTGTTTTTT. Its translation: CASTAGGPANTGELFF.

CDR3 amino acids: CASSHPRGQGAPNIQYF. Here the CDR3 DNA reads TGCGCCAGCAGCCACCCGAGGGGGCAGGGGGCGCCGAACATTCAGTACTTC. The V and J genes are TRBV4-3 and TRBJ2-4; the match to TRBD1 covers 8 bases. V gave up 3 bases and J gave up 7 bases; unmatched junction bases: 14. Looked up from germline, CDR1 is LGHNA and CDR2 is YSLEER. The CDR3 totals 17 residues.

This chain uses TRBV15 with TRBJ1-4; D gene ambiguous. This CDR3 is built from 13 residues. The germline V gene encodes CDR1 LNHNV and CDR2 YYDKDF (reference sequence). The V end was cut by 9 bases, the J end by 7 bases, with 15 bases between. The CDR3 coding sequence is TGTGCCACGGGGAGGGCGCGGGGTGAAAAACTGTTTTTT. It codes for CATGRARGEKLFF.

The gene calls are TRBV4-1 and TRBJ2-4; D ambiguous. Germline CDR1 reads MGHRA; CDR2 reads YSYEKL. Trimming shortened V by 0 bases and J by 6 bases, and 12 bases separated the two germline ends. The CDR3 spans 15 residues. CDR3 in amino acids: CASSQDPAASNIQYF. CDR3 DNA sequence: TGCGCCAGCAGCCAAGATCCTGCAGCGTCAAACATTCAGTACTTC.

The rearrangement uses TRBV4-3 and TRBJ2-3; the match to TRBD1 covers 11 bases. Germline CDR1 is LGHNA and CDR2 is YSLEER. The CDR3 contains 16 residues. The ends lost 7 bases at V and 11 bases at J; junction bases unmatched: 17. The CDR3 bases are TGCGCCAGCAACCCTCCGGGACAGGGGGGCGGTGGCGGGCAGTATTTT. Encoded protein: CASNPPGQGGGGGQYF.

This chain links TRBV7-2 with TRBJ1-2; D is perhaps TRBD1 (6 bases). Germline V gene sequence: CDR1 SGHTA, CDR2 FQGNSA. CDR3 length: 15 residues. V lost 1 base and J lost 5, with 14 bases in between. DNA of the CDR3: TGTGCCAGCAGCTTAGTGGACAGCACCATGTATGGCTACACCTTC. It is translated as CASSLVDSTMYGYTF.

This clone was counted a single time. V usage is TRBV6-2 or TRBV6-3 and J usage is TRBJ2-1; 7 bases line up with TRBD2. V trimming: 0 bases; J trimming: 5 bases; junction bases outside the gene matches: 4. The CDR3 runs 15 residues. Germline V gene lookup returns CDR1 MNHEY and CDR2 SVGEGT. In DNA, the CDR3 is TGTGCCAGCAGTTACTCGGCTAGCGGAGACAATGAGCAGTTCTTC. It translates to CASSYSASGDNEQFF.

The gene calls are TRBV6-5 and TRBJ1-2; no definite D call. The CDR3 covers 15 residues. The germline gives CDR1 MNHEY, CDR2 SVGAGI. V lost 6 bases, J lost 0 bases, and 14 bases lay in between. For the CDR3, the DNA is TGTGCCAGCAGCCCCCTTTCACAGCCTAACTATGGCTACACCTTC. Amino acids: CASSPLSQPNYGYTF.

J is TRBJ1-2 and V is TRBV10-2; D is undetermined. The germline V and J ends were trimmed by 5 bases and 8 bases, with 15 bases remaining between them. Germline lookup yields CDR1 WSHSY and CDR2 SAAADI. There are 13 residues in the CDR3. The CDR3 region has the DNA TGCGCCAGCAGTTTGACCGGGTCTCGCGGCTACACCTTC. Its translation is CASSLTGSRGYTF.

The gene calls are TRBV25-1 and TRBJ1-6; TRBD1 is a possible D gene (5 bases). Germline V lookup: CDR1 MGHDK, CDR2 SYGVNS. V was clipped by 3 bases and J by 0 bases, with 15 bases between them. The CDR3 length is 18 residues. CDR3 region: CASSEARAVGSYNSPLHF. DNA for the CDR3: TGTGCCAGCAGTGAGGCCAGGGCCGTCGGCTCCTATAATTCACCCCTCCACTTT.

This chain links TRBV11-2 with TRBJ1-6, with no clear D. With 5 bases removed from V and 8 bases from J, the gap between germline ends came to 10 bases. Germline values: CDR1 SGHAT, CDR2 FQNNGV. This CDR3 has 13 residues. This CDR3 reads CASSLSNYSPLHF. CDR3 sequence (DNA): TGTGCCAGCAGCCTTAGTAACTATTCACCCCTCCACTTT.